This TCR beta chain was captured in a study of cytomegalovirus exposure and HLA in healthy donors (dated by TCRdb to about 2017). In the study overall: In an earlier analysis of about 560 of the donors, roughly 300 Gb of sequence data and 100 million or so unique TCR beta sequences from 180 million or so T cells were reported. The aim of the study was to test whether cataloging public T cell receptors could identify signatures of past pathogen exposure. A separate validation cohort of more than 100 different subjects was used in addition to the approximately 610-subject first cohort. A later genetic analysis used genome-wide SNP genotypes for about 65% of the roughly 670 donors, treating that subset as a discovery cohort. The number of typed donors differed by locus: about 620-630 for A, B, C, DRB1 and DQB1; 500 to 550 for DQA1; 600 to 610 for DPA1; and 450 to 480 for DPB1. Because of strong linkage in the cohort, roughly five DR-DQ haplotypes were treated as single units for association and clustering. Alongside the repertoire data, information on donor age, sex, ethnicity and CMV serostatus was compiled. The T cell repertoires of 666 subjects were profiled by immunosequencing and related to cytomegalovirus serostatus. An early release that covered roughly 600 HLA-typed donors contained approximately 300 gigabases of sequencing data and tens of millions of unique TCR sequences. To study patterns of TCR occurrence, a later analysis re-analyzed previously published TCR beta repertoires from hundreds of donors and added high-resolution HLA genotyping. In the later analysis, no new phenotypic data were used to find candidate immune exposures; instead, reliance was placed on TCR beta sequences and their occurrence across donors. Among the roughly 410 genotyped donors, around 81% belonged to the genetic ancestry cluster associated with self-reported Caucasian donors. Both class I and class II loci were covered by HLA typing, at four-digit resolution. An earlier analysis of 587 of the donors used high-throughput TCR beta sequencing to judge whether each TCR beta V gene segment behaved as functional or pseudogenic. To predict cytomegalovirus infection status, the study brought together high-throughput TCR immunosequencing, statistical association of individual TCRs with disease status, and machine learning. Across about 380 genotyped donors of the cohort, an average of roughly 250,000 unique TCR beta nucleotide sequences per donor were sequenced, and around 20% of those sequences were non-productive. Every discovery cohort repertoire had been produced on one sequencing platform. Results and caveats for the whole study, not just this receptor: In a later analysis, most CMV-associated TCR beta chains were found to appear HLA-restricted, with HLA associations seemingly driven largely by CMV exposure. The authors suggested that the approach could potentially be generalized to other disease states and immunological phenotypes. Linkage disequilibrium might explain the correlated functional status among segregating V segments, but an unknown experimental factor could not be excluded. A cluster of highly shared sequence variants was judged likely to represent a technical artifact of the sequencing pipeline. A later analysis found that HLA-associated TCR beta chains were more clonally expanded and had lower generation probabilities than equally common non-associated chains. The only immune exposure information available for the cohort was CMV serostatus. The study gave a list of 150 to 200 TCR beta chains associated with cytomegalovirus. The classifier was reported to diagnose cytomegalovirus status with high specificity and sensitivity in both the original and validation cohorts. Assigning TCR associations to individual alleles was difficult when HLA alleles, especially DR and DQ, strongly co-occurred. Only TCR beta chains were sequenced in this cohort, and the absence of alpha or paired-chain data limited detectable features. About 15 rarely observed V segments, including chromosome 9 orphons, were excluded from the earlier analysis of approximately 600 of the donors because counts were too low. Some IMGT-functional V segments, including TRBV6-2 and TRBV6-3, could not be told apart with the 87-base-pair reads, so those segments were excluded. According to a later analysis, TCR association rates differed among HLA loci, with DRB1 alleles showing the most associated TCRs and HLA-C alleles showing the fewest. HLA typing was unavailable for some donors at each locus, so association tests used only the typed subset. An earlier analysis of approximately 600 of the donors showed that most TCR beta V segments appeared in productive rearrangements either about 87% or about 30% of the time, which broadly matched IMGT annotations. A later genetic analysis associated a missense DCLRE1C variant with V-gene and J-gene trimming of TCR beta chains, and an independent cohort replicated the association. Several of the top co-occurrence clusters appeared to be linked to parvovirus B19, influenza, CMV and Epstein-Barr virus, according to a later analysis. In a later analysis, over 15,000 TCR beta sequences were associated with specific HLA alleles at a false discovery rate of 0.05. A further reported finding was that TCR beta sequences accurately predicted the HLA-A and HLA-B alleles for most subjects in the first cohort. In vitro tests confirmed that a few of the cytomegalovirus-associated TCR beta chains recognize cytomegalovirus antigens. Compared with the roughly 670-donor mean, donors in an Asian-associated ancestry cluster had fewer N-insertions in productive TCRs, according to a later genetic analysis. While some public TCRs were present in many individuals, most TCR sequences turned up only very rarely across donors. Roughly uniform sequencing depth across donors was assumed in presence/absence analyses, although this assumption may not hold.

This clone is a singleton in its sample. Which antigen it targets is not known. No quality values exist for individual bases; no much larger clone is one base distant. In total, more than 500 healthy bone marrow donors made up the cohort. At the time of sampling, all cohort members were nominally healthy, though unrecorded immune exposures were likely present. CMV serostatus was positive for around 310 and negative for about 50% of the roughly 700 cohort members, and was not recorded for this donor. A peripheral blood sample was collected from each donor, and TCR beta sequencing was performed on peripheral blood mononuclear cells. The Qiagen DNeasy Blood Extraction Kit was used to extract genomic DNA from the blood cell samples. The library was produced with the immunoSEQ multiplex PCR assay. For the multiplex PCR, a mixture combining 60 forward primers for TCR Vbeta segments and 13 reverse primers for TCR Jbeta segments was used. A multiplex PCR assay on genomic DNA amplified the CDR3 region of rearranged TCR beta genes. The amplified TCR beta libraries were sequenced on the Illumina HiSeq System as 87-base-pair reads. From the authors' description of their analysis: A later analysis counted approximately 76 million unique TCR beta chains across the 550 to 750 repertoires, and roughly 9.9 million of these chains were shared by at least two donors. Raw reads were error-corrected and collapsed into unique sequences by a nearest-neighbor algorithm in which closely related sequences were merged to remove PCR and sequencing errors. CDR3 sequences were aligned to IMGT reference sequences to assign V, D and J gene segments. For a sequence to be retained, a match of at least six nucleotides to both a V gene segment and a J gene segment was required. Rearrangements were called productive when the CDR3 lacked stop codons and stayed in frame with V and J; all others were non-productive. Following IMGT convention, CDR3 was defined as the stretch from the second conserved V-encoded cysteine up to the conserved J-encoded phenylalanine. Sequences without an unambiguous match to a single V gene segment were excluded from the earlier analysis of 450 to 650 of the donors. In an earlier analysis of some 590 of the donors, V segments were called functional above 56.7% productive rearrangements and were called segregating when the between-donor standard deviation exceeded 5%. To diagnose cytomegalovirus status from the catalog of TCR beta chain sequences, a statistical classification framework was built. In a later analysis, V and J genes were assigned by comparing TCR nucleotide sequences against IMGT/GENE-DB human TR gene sequences. Using the TCRdist pipeline, a later analysis assigned CDR3 sequences along with most-parsimonious VDJ recombination scenarios. In a later analysis, each TCR beta chain was defined by its CDR3 amino acid sequence together with its V-gene family, and reads without a unique V-gene family were excluded. To address suspected cross-contamination and a sequencing artifact, a later analysis removed a few hundred highly shared, low-generation-probability nucleotide sequences. For each public chain, a later analysis derived a clonal expansion index from normalized ranks of inferred template counts within each repertoire. In a later analysis, generation probabilities were computed with a VDJ recombination model fitted to out-of-frame rearrangements, and the resulting probabilities were checked against IGoR. Hypergeometric tests were used in a later analysis to score TCR-TCR, TCR-HLA and TCR-CMV co-occurrence, with a repertoire-size bias correction applied to the TCR pairs. A later analysis estimated false discovery rates by permuting HLA or CMV assignments 20 times. A later analysis grouped co-occurring TCRs with DBSCAN, adding TCRdist sequence similarity when clustering within HLA-allele-positive subsets. For co-occurrence clustering, repertoires with fewer than 30,000 or more than 120,000 public chains were excluded, along with about five repertoires with anomalous nucleotide sharing. The source is immuneACCESS, and TCRdb retained only in-frame sequences with V and J called. Part of the clones is not carried over; for the studies checked, unresolved V genes explain less than half of this, and the remainder is unexplained. From that table come the V and J calls and clone size; the DNA was used to work out D and trimming. Here the sample has 55,000 to 65,000 clones; 83% occur a single time. The top ten constitute approximately 1.5% of the sample.

From the cysteine through the phenylalanine, the CDR3 covers 14 amino acids. Kept here is only the CDR3 DNA, which spans 42 bases and is read in frame from base 1. Trimming removed 2 bases from V and 4 bases from J, leaving 12 bases between the germline ends. From the germline V gene (reference sequence), CDR1 is LNHDA and CDR2 is SQIVND. The sample was PBMCs. The chain joins TRBV19 to TRBJ2-7; TRBD1 is possibly the D segment (6 matching bases). This clonotype was sampled from a human donor in good health. The DNA reads as follows: TGTGCCAGTAGTATACGGCAGGGGATGTACGAGCAGTACTTC. This yields the protein CASSIRQGMYEQYF.